This T cell receptor beta chain was recovered during a study of T cell repertoires in cytomegalovirus infection. Looking at the study overall: Newly reported HLA-C-restricted and thoroughly characterized HLA-B-restricted CMV epitopes were employed. Public TCR beta signatures were indicative of both CMV infection and a matching HLA type.

TCRdb re-called the reads with MiXCR, one entry per CDR3 protein. The table lists 900,000 to 950,000 distinct CDR3 sequences, 25% to 40% of them singletons. Study-wide results and limits: The study found HLA-C-restricted CMV-specific TCR beta clonotypes dominating the ex vivo response. There were carriers of CMV plus the relevant HLA, and cumulative public TCR beta family frequency identified them.

Concerning this clonotype itself: Antigen: not known. One end of the junction does not line up with germline, which may come from a read error.

Sequencing was performed on cultured CD8+ T cells from PBMCs, taken from culture after CMV antigen stimulation. This clonotype originated in a human donor in good health (CMV status not recorded). Some clones in this sample may be carry-over from other donors' samples.

The CDR3 coding sequence is TGTGCCAACAGCTTCGGGGGGACGAATGAGCAGTTCTTC. It specifies CANSFGGTNEQFF. J is TRBJ2-1 and V is TRBV5-4, with 7 bases identical to TRBD2. The CDR3 sequence is 13 residues long. The V gene's germline CDR1 is SGHNT and CDR2 YYREEE (reference sequence).